A single sample gave rise to the 7 T cell receptor beta chains below, sequenced in a study of radiotherapy plus CTLA-4 blockade in lung cancer. Measured with immunoSEQ multiplex PCR; TCRdb has only the in-frame clones, and not every one. The table lists approximately 100,000 clones, roughly four fifths of them singletons, with roughly 3.5% in the top ten. The sample consisted of peripheral blood, taken from a patient treated with radiotherapy plus ipilimumab. These TCRs come from a human donor with non-small cell lung cancer who had a partial response to radiotherapy plus ipilimumab.

V gene TRBV18 combines with J gene TRBJ2-2; TRBD1 aligns across 12 bases. This CDR3 region has 17 residues. The V and J ends lost 0 bases and 5 bases, in that order; junction bases with no gene match: 4. Germline-derived CDR1 and CDR2 are KGHSH and LQKENI. This CDR3 is CASSPPGQGARTGELFF. The CDR3 DNA is TGTGCCAGCTCACCACCGGGACAGGGGGCGCGGACCGGGGAGCTGTTTTTT. Full variable domain (remainder filled in from reference TRBV18 and TRBJ2-2): NAGVMQNPRHLVRRRGQEARLRCSPMKGHSHVYWYRQLPEEGLKFMVYLQKENIIDESGMPKERFSAEFPKEGPSILRIQQVVRGDSAAYFCASSPPGQGARTGELFFGEGSRLTVL.

The V call is TRBV7-2, the J call TRBJ2-2; D may be TRBD2 (5 bases). V dropped 4 bases and J dropped 1 base, with 13 bases sitting between them. Germline-derived CDR1 and CDR2 are SGHTA and FQGNSA. The CDR3 contains 16 residues. The CDR3 sequence: CASSSRAAVNTGELFF. In nucleotides, the CDR3 is TGTGCCAGCAGCTCGCGGGCGGCAGTGAACACCGGGGAGCTGTTTTTT.

The V and J genes are TRBV14 and TRBJ2-7; D is unresolved. Trimming left V 4 bases short and J 5 bases short, with 15 bases between. Germline CDR1 is SGHDN and CDR2 is FVKESK. The CDR3 sequence is 14 residues long. CDR3 residues: CASSRQAFVDEQYF. The CDR3 region has the DNA TGTGCCAGCAGCCGACAAGCATTCGTTGACGAGCAGTACTTC.

The chain couples TRBV2 to TRBJ2-2; D might be TRBD1 (5 bases). Trimming stripped 0 bases from V and 14 bases from J, with 10 bases between. CDR1 is SNHLY, CDR2 FYNNEI, per germline. This CDR3 comprises 12 residues. The CDR3 DNA sequence: TGTGCCAGCAGTGAAGCAGGCAGGGCCCTGTTTTTT. Translating it yields CASSEAGRALFF.

This chain connects TRBV5-1 to TRBJ2-1; maybe TRBD1 (6 bases). V was trimmed by 0 bases and J by 7 bases, leaving 17 bases between them. From germline, CDR1 is SGHRS and CDR2 YFSETQ. This CDR3 contains 16 residues. The CDR3, as DNA: TGCGCCAGCAGCTTGGGCGGCAGGGGTAACAGAAATGAGCAGTTCTTC. This encodes CASSLGGRGNRNEQFF.

This clone is a singleton in its sample. V usage is TRBV29-1 and J usage is TRBJ2-3, with TRBD2 matching 11 bases. CDR1 and CDR2 (germline): SQVTM, ANQGSEA. This CDR3 is built from 16 residues. The trim removed 6 bases at V and 2 bases at J, leaving 10 bases unmatched. The CDR3 coding sequence is TGCAGCGTCTTTCCCGGGACTAGCGGAGCCACAGATACGCAGTATTTT. Its translation is CSVFPGTSGATDTQYF.

The chain has TRBV9 and TRBJ2-7; 9 bases agree with TRBD2. The CDR3 has 15 amino acids. V lost 0 bases to trimming and J lost 4 bases; unmatched junction nucleotides: 5. The germline CDR1 and CDR2 sequences are SGDLS and YYNGEE. The CDR3 spells CASSVGLAGRYEQYF. CDR3 nucleotide sequence: TGTGCCAGCAGCGTAGGGCTAGCGGGAAGATACGAGCAGTACTTC.